This T cell receptor (beta chain) originates from a study of graft-versus-host responses after intestinal transplantation. Points on this clone: What it recognizes is unknown.

Using immunoSEQ multiplex PCR, the repertoire was profiled, and TCRdb retains in-frame clones only, with some absent. This sample has around 110,000 clones, with 90% found just once. This CDR3 region has 13 residues. Germline V gives CDR1 SNHLY, CDR2 FYNNEI. Trimming removed 5 bases at V and 4 bases at J, with 11 bases between. The chain is built from TRBV2 and TRBJ1-2; D is perhaps TRBD1 (5 bases). This TCR came from a human donor who received an intestinal transplant. The specimen was unstimulated CD4+ T cells sorted from spleen or lymph node cells, collected before intestinal transplant. CDR3 sequence (DNA): TGTGCCAGCAGTTTGACAGTCTTCTATGGCTACACCTTC. As protein: CASSLTVFYGYTF.